Following are 22 T cell receptor beta chains from one sample sequenced in a study of blood T cell repertoires in COVID-19. Sequencing used immunoSEQ multiplex PCR; TCRdb keeps in-frame clones, though not all of them. The table shows 150,000 to 180,000 clones, with approximately 81% occurring only once. The sequencing sample was made of peripheral blood. The receptor set was obtained from a woman aged 55 to 70 with COVID-19, enrolled during active disease.

This CDR3 is CATSRPGQGAADTQYF. The CDR3 coding sequence is TGTGCCACCAGCAGACCGGGACAGGGGGCCGCAGATACGCAGTATTTT. The gene calls are TRBV15 and TRBJ2-3; 12 bases match TRBD1. The CDR3 has 16 residues. The germline V gene encodes CDR1 LNHNV and CDR2 YYDKDF (reference sequence). V dropped 2 bases and J dropped 4; count of bases not matched to a gene: 4.

The V and J genes are TRBV11-3 and TRBJ2-1; 7 nucleotides align to TRBD2. This CDR3 region has 16 residues. V gave up 4 bases and J gave up 6 bases; unmatched junction bases: 12. Germline loops: CDR1 SGHNT, CDR2 YENEEA. The CDR3 nucleotides read TGTGCCAGCAGCTCCAACGGGGTTGGCGGGAGCAATGAGCAGTTCTTC. This encodes CASSSNGVGGSNEQFF. The variable domain in full, with the rest retrieved from reference TRBV11-3 and TRBJ2-1, is EAGVVQSPRYKIIEKKQPVAFWCNPISGHNTLYWYLQNLGQGPELLIRYENEEAVDDSQLPKDRFSAERLKGVDSTLKIQPAELGDSAVYLCASSSNGVGGSNEQFFGPGTRLTVL.

The V gene is TRBV30, the J gene TRBJ2-1; 9 positions match TRBD1. This CDR3 is 14 amino acids long. Germline loops: CDR1 GTSNPN, CDR2 SVGIG (reference sequence). After removal of 8 bases from V and 4 bases from J, the junction contained 9 bases not matched to a gene. The CDR3 sequence: CAQDRQGVYNEQFF. CDR3 nucleotide sequence: TGTGCCCAGGATAGACAGGGGGTTTACAATGAGCAGTTCTTC. Variable domain in full (rest from reference TRBV30 and TRBJ2-1): SQTIHQWPATLVQPVGSPLSLECTVEGTSNPNLYWYRQAAGRGLQLLFYSVGIGQISSEVPQNLSASRPQDRQFILSSKKLLLSDSGFYLCAQDRQGVYNEQFFGPGTRLTVL.

V usage is TRBV6-5 and J usage is TRBJ1-2; 12 positions match TRBD1. There are 16 residues in the CDR3. Germline trimming cut 4 bases from V and 3 bases from J; bases unmatched to any gene: 6. Germline V gene sequence: CDR1 MNHEY, CDR2 SVGAGI. CDR3 DNA: TGTGCCAGCAGTTCGGGACAGGGGGCTTCTTACTATGGCTACACCTTC. Translating gives CASSSGQGASYYGYTF.

The rearrangement links TRBV30 to TRBJ1-1, with 7 positions matching TRBD1. Germline trimming cut 3 bases from V and 2 bases from J; bases unmatched to any gene: 3. Germline loops: CDR1 GTSNPN, CDR2 SVGIG (reference sequence). CDR3 length: 13 amino acids. The chain's CDR3 is CAWSGTVNTEAFF. CDR3 sequence (DNA): TGTGCCTGGAGCGGGACAGTAAACACTGAAGCTTTCTTT.

CDR3 coding DNA: TGTGCCAGCAGTTTTAACAAAGACTATGGCTACACCTTC. This translates into CASSFNKDYGYTF. The chain recombines TRBV12-3 or TRBV12-4 with TRBJ1-2; no clear D. The CDR3 consists of 13 residues. Trimming took off 3 bases at V and 3 bases at J, with 8 bases between the two ends.

The chain employs TRBV5-1 and TRBJ1-4; 9 bases fit TRBD1. Trimming cost V 4 bases and J 7 bases; bases outside gene matches: 11. This CDR3 comprises 16 residues. Germline CDR1 is SGHRS and CDR2 is YFSETQ. The CDR3: CASSENLQGAGEKLFF. CDR3 in DNA: TGCGCCAGCAGCGAGAACTTACAGGGGGCAGGTGAAAAACTGTTTTTT. The whole variable domain, remainder taken from reference TRBV5-1 and TRBJ1-4, is KAGVTQTPRYLIKTRGQQVTLSCSPISGHRSVSWYQQTPGQGLQFLFEYFSETQRNKGNFPGRFSGRQFSNSRSEMNVSTLELGDSALYLCASSENLQGAGEKLFFGSGTQLSVL.

V gene TRBV15 combines with J gene TRBJ1-1; 8 bases match TRBD1. V lost 5 bases, J lost 5 bases, and 10 bases stayed unmatched. This CDR3 spans 15 amino acids. Germline V CDR1 and CDR2: LNHNV, YYDKDF (reference sequence). Here the CDR3 DNA reads TGTGCCACCAGCGGGGGGGCAGGGGGCAGAACTGAAGCTTTCTTT. Translated: CATSGGAGGRTEAFF.

The chain couples TRBV2 to TRBJ1-5, with D unresolved. Germline V lookup: CDR1 SNHLY, CDR2 FYNNEI. This CDR3 is built from 14 residues. V was cut by 5 bases and J by 4 bases, with 12 bases left in between. CDR3 bases: TGTGCCAGCAGTAGGAGGGAGGGAAATCAGCCCCAGCATTTT. As protein: CASSRREGNQPQHF.

The rearrangement links TRBV5-5 to TRBJ2-5; 10 nucleotides line up with TRBD2. This CDR3 comprises 15 residues. The J segment lost 1 base and the V segment lost 7 bases, leaving 7 bases of the junction unmatched. The germline CDR1 and CDR2 sequences are SGHKS and YYEKEE (reference sequence). CDR3 coding DNA: TGTGCCAGCGGACGGGGGACTAGCGTCCAAGAGACCCAGTACTTC. It specifies CASGRGTSVQETQYF.

The rearrangement links TRBV4-1 to TRBJ1-6; 12 bases match TRBD1. V lost 0 bases to trimming and J lost 9 bases; unmatched junction nucleotides: 6. The V gene's germline CDR1 is MGHRA and CDR2 YSYEKL. The CDR3 is made up of 17 amino acids. CDR3 protein: CASSQDPGQGAFSPLHF. The CDR3, as DNA: TGCGCCAGCAGCCAAGACCCGGGACAGGGGGCTTTTTCACCCCTCCACTTT.

This clone was counted a few times. This chain links TRBV29-1 with TRBJ1-1; a weak D match, TRBD1 (5 bases). Trimming took off 4 bases at V and 6 bases at J, with 12 bases between the two ends. The germline V gene has CDR1 SQVTM and CDR2 ANQGSEA. The CDR3 has 12 amino acids. Written as DNA, the CDR3 is TGCAGCGTTGGGCCAGGGCTCGCTGAAGCTTTCTTT. As protein: CSVGPGLAEAFF.

The V call is TRBV10-1, the J call TRBJ1-6; 9 bases fit TRBD1. The junction had 8 bases not matched to a gene; V was cut back by 8 bases and J by 9 bases. CDR3 length: 14 residues. Germline V gives CDR1 WNHNN, CDR2 SYGVQD (reference sequence). DNA for the CDR3: TGCGCCAGCGGGACAGGGCCCAGGGGTTCACCCCTCCACTTT. It is translated as CASGTGPRGSPLHF.

V and J are TRBV29-1 and TRBJ1-2; possible D gene TRBD1, 5 bases. V lost 5 bases and J 1 base, leaving 11 bases between the germline ends. The CDR3 extends over 13 amino acids. CDR1 SQVTM and CDR2 ANQGSEA come from the germline V gene. The CDR3 DNA reads as TGCAGCGTTCACAGGATGTTTAACTATGGCTACACCTTC. Encoded protein: CSVHRMFNYGYTF.

This clone was observed a single time. The chain carries TRBV2 and TRBJ1-1, with TRBD1 as a possible D gene (6 bases). Trimming cost V 4 bases and J 1 base, with 7 bases left between them. The CDR3 runs to 13 residues. Looked up from germline, CDR1 is SNHLY and CDR2 is FYNNEI. CDR3 nucleotides: TGTGCCAGCAGTGTACAGGGGAACACTGAAGCTTTCTTT. It codes for CASSVQGNTEAFF.

V gene TRBV24-1 combines with J gene TRBJ1-5, with D perhaps matching TRBD1 (6 bases). The V and J ends lost 5 bases and 7 bases respectively, with 17 bases between them. Looked up from germline, CDR1 is KGHDR and CDR2 is SFDVKD. This CDR3 is 15 amino acids long. CDR3 in DNA: TGTGCCACCAGTGGGGGAGGGGGGGAACCCCAGCCCCAGCATTTT. Translation: CATSGGGGEPQPQHF.

This clone has a handful of counts. V is TRBV7-9 and J is TRBJ1-4; D gene unclear. Trimming cost V 5 bases and J 0 bases, with 10 bases left between them. CDR1 is SEHNR, CDR2 FQNEAQ, per germline (reference sequence). This CDR3 spans 15 amino acids. The CDR3 sequence is CASSPRRPTNEKLFF. CDR3 nucleotide sequence: TGTGCCAGCAGCCCTAGACGTCCAACTAATGAAAAACTGTTTTTT.

The J gene is TRBJ1-2, the V gene TRBV27; D gene ambiguous. This CDR3 is 15 amino acids long. Germline values: CDR1 MNHEY, CDR2 SMNVEV (reference sequence). V was pared by 6 bases and J by 1 base, with 15 bases between. As DNA, the CDR3 is TGTGCCAGCAGCCTCATGGGCACCCATAACTATGGCTACACCTTC. As protein: CASSLMGTHNYGYTF.

This chain links TRBV3-1 (or the pseudogene TRBV3-2) with TRBJ2-3, with D possibly TRBD2 on 5 matching bases. Germline lookup yields CDR1 LGHDT and CDR2 YNNKEL (reference sequence). Between the trimmed V and J ends, which lost 5 bases and 0 bases, there was a span of 15 bases. The CDR3 spans 16 residues. CDR3 loop: CASSFFPRASTDTQYF. As DNA, the CDR3 is TGTGCCAGCAGCTTTTTTCCGCGGGCGAGCACAGATACGCAGTATTTT.

This rearrangement joins TRBV13 to TRBJ2-1; D uncertain. CDR1 is PRHDT, CDR2 FYEKMQ, per germline (reference sequence). V dropped 6 bases and J dropped 3 bases, with 15 bases sitting between them. The length of the CDR3 is 15 residues. For the CDR3, the DNA is TGTGCCAGCAGTTCCTCCGGCAGGCACTACAATGAGCAGTTCTTC. Protein: CASSSSGRHYNEQFF.

The genes are TRBV6-5 and TRBJ2-1, with TRBD2 identical over 7 bases. Germline V gives CDR1 MNHEY, CDR2 SVGAGI. The CDR3 sequence is 12 residues long. V shed 7 bases, J shed 7 bases, and the junction held 4 bases outside the gene matches. DNA for the CDR3: TGTGCCAGCACCCGACTAGCAAATGAGCAGTTCTTC. Encoded protein: CASTRLANEQFF.

The chain joins TRBV9 to TRBJ1-2, with D perhaps TRBD1 (6 bases). The CDR3 is made up of 13 amino acids. Trimming cost V 0 bases and J 7 bases, with 10 bases left between them. Germline CDR1 is SGDLS and CDR2 is YYNGEE. The CDR3 spells CASSVVGGGGYTF. The CDR3 DNA sequence: TGTGCCAGCAGCGTAGTAGGGGGTGGTGGCTACACCTTC.